This entry describes one T cell receptor (beta chain). Terminally differentiated effector memory CD45RA+ cells were excluded from the naive CD8 cells, which were CD45RO-negative and positively selected for CCR7. TCRdb keeps only in-frame clones here, not all; method: immunoSEQ multiplex PCR. The sample holds about 2 million clones; approximately 94% are singletons and the top ten take approximately 1.2%. The sample comes from a study of shared clonotypes between healthy human individuals. Germline CDR1 reads MGHRA; CDR2 reads YSYEKL. Trimming cost V 1 base and J 3 bases, with 19 bases left between them. The CDR3 has 17 amino acids.

The TCR was taken from a man younger than 35 in good health. Material: naive CD8+ T cells sorted from blood. The chain recombines TRBV4-1 with TRBJ2-7, with a tentative D call TRBD1 (6 bases). The DNA for the CDR3 is TGCGCCAGCAGCCAAGTCGCAATGGACAGCCCTTTCTACGAGCAGTACTTC. This encodes CASSQVAMDSPFYEQYF.